The 32 T cell receptor beta chains listed next were all sequenced from one sample in a study of Graves' ophthalmopathy and Graves' hyperthyroidism. Amplification from RNA transcripts yielded the TCR beta CDR3 regions. The library came from an HTBI-primed first-round RT-PCR and a second-round multiplex PCR. TCRdb used MiXCR to reprocess the multiplex PCR reads, holding one entry per CDR3 protein. Among roughly 400,000 distinct CDR3 sequences listed, roughly 14% were seen once. Specimen: peripheral blood. The receptors shown here come from a young woman with stable Graves' hyperthyroidism.

The chain links TRBV27 to TRBJ1-1; D is unclear. The V and J ends lost 3 bases and 1 base respectively, with 12 bases between them. This CDR3 region has 15 residues. Germline-derived CDR1 and CDR2 are MNHEY and SMNVEV (reference sequence). The DNA for the CDR3 is TGTGCCAGCAGTTTTTCCCAGGCGACGAACACTGAAGCTTTCTTT. It translates to CASSFSQATNTEAFF.

This clonotype was observed many times. This sequence joins TRBV10-3 and TRBJ2-5, with TRBD2 matching 9 bases. Germline V gene sequence: CDR1 ENHRY, CDR2 SYGVKD. V was pared by 3 bases and J by 6 bases, with 8 bases of the junction left unmatched. The CDR3 is made up of 15 amino acids. CDR3 in DNA: TGTGCCATCAGTGATGGGCTAGCGGGGAGGAAGACCCAGTACTTC. Its translation: CAISDGLAGRKTQYF.

Of note for this clonotype: Relative to the germline gene, one junction end is altered; a read error may explain this. The rearrangement joins TRBV18 to TRBJ2-2; TRBD2 might be the D (6 bases). CDR1 and CDR2 from the germline V gene are KGHSH and LQKENI. This CDR3 spans 15 amino acids. The DNA of the CDR3 is TGTGCCAGCTCATCCGGCCCCCCGAACACCGGGGGGCTGTTTTTT. The encoded protein is CASSSGPPNTGGLFF. Based on the CDR3 plus reference TRBV18 and TRBJ2-2, the full variable domain is NAGVMQNPRHLVRRRGQEARLRCSPMKGHSHVYWYRQLPEEGLKFMVYLQKENIIDESGMPKERFSAEFPKEGPSILRIQQVVRGDSAAYFCASSSGPPNTGGLFFGEGSRLTVL.

Of note for this clonotype: Given a much more abundant clone one base away, this may be a read error. It is likely a read error, because the conserved phenylalanine at the end of the CDR3 is missing. The rearrangement joins TRBV7-2 to TRBJ1-5; no clear D gene. The germline V gene encodes CDR1 SGHTA and CDR2 FQGNSA. With 3 bases removed from V and 9 bases from J, the gap between germline ends came to 6 bases. The CDR3 contains 11 residues. This CDR3 is CASSLVGPQHV. The DNA of the CDR3 is TGTGCCAGCAGCTTGGTAGGGCCCCAGCATGTT.

This clonotype was found many times. The chain has TRBV6-1 and TRBJ1-3; 9 bases line up with TRBD1. After removal of 0 bases from V and 0 bases from J, the junction contained 3 bases not matched to a gene. Looked up from germline, CDR1 is MNHNS and CDR2 is SASEGT. CDR3 length: 17 amino acids. CDR3 DNA: TGTGCCAGCAGTGAAGCGGGGACAGGGACCTCTGGAAACACCATATATTTT. It codes for CASSEAGTGTSGNTIYF.

This clonotype was observed at least ten times. The genes are TRBV12-3 or TRBV12-4 and TRBJ1-2, with unresolved D. V was shortened by 5 bases and J by 8 bases, with 21 bases between the two germline ends. The CDR3 is 15 amino acids. The CDR3, as DNA: TGTGCCAGCAGTCCCTCCGCAAAGATTCACGGGGGCTACACCTTC. Its translation: CASSPSAKIHGGYTF.

There are many counts of this clonotype. The V gene is TRBV4-2, the J gene TRBJ1-2; 7 nucleotides align to TRBD1. The CDR3 runs 20 residues. Germline CDR1 and CDR2: LGHNA and YNFKEQ. The V and J ends lost 4 bases and 5 bases, in that order; junction bases with no gene match: 25. The CDR3 DNA reads as TGTGCCAGCAGCCGAGAACAGGGGTCGGTAATCCTATCGCATTGGTATGGCTACACCTTC. This encodes CASSREQGSVILSHWYGYTF.

This clonotype has ten or more counts. This rearrangement joins TRBV6-5 to TRBJ1-5; D gene uncertain. V was clipped by 7 bases and J by 6 bases, with 13 bases between them. This CDR3 is 13 amino acids long. The V gene's germline CDR1 is MNHEY and CDR2 SVGAGI. CDR3 sequence reads: CASTLKGGQPQHF. DNA for the CDR3: TGTGCCAGCACCTTGAAGGGTGGTCAGCCCCAGCATTTT.

This clonotype was counted between two and nine times. The rearrangement links TRBV12-3 or TRBV12-4 to TRBJ1-1; D gene unclear. The V and J ends lost 2 bases and 3 bases respectively, with 10 bases between them. The CDR3 length is 14 residues. The CDR3 sequence: CASSLRVWYTEAFF. In DNA, the CDR3 is TGTGCCAGCAGTTTACGTGTGTGGTACACTGAAGCTTTCTTT.

On this clonotype itself: At one boundary the junction diverges from the germline segment, which might be a read error. This sequence joins TRBV27 and TRBJ1-2, with D uncertain. Per the germline V gene, CDR1 is MNHEY and CDR2 is SMNVEV (reference sequence). CDR3 size: 15 residues. Here the CDR3 DNA reads TGTGCCAGCATTTTAACGCTGGGGAGTAGCTATGGCTACACCTTC. Its protein is CASILTLGSSYGYTF.

This clonotype was seen at least ten times. The chain recombines TRBV11-2 with TRBJ1-2, with TRBD1 matching over 8 bases. J was trimmed by 7 bases and V by 5 bases; bases with no gene match: 15. Per the germline V gene, CDR1 is SGHAT and CDR2 is FQNNGV. The CDR3 consists of 16 residues. The DNA for the CDR3 is TGTGCCAGCAGCACCTGGGTGGACAGGGTAGTCGGTGGCTACACCTTC. It encodes CASSTWVDRVVGGYTF.

This clonotype was seen a handful of times. V is TRBV4-1 and J is TRBJ2-7; D not resolved. Trimming stripped 4 bases from V and 12 bases from J, with 13 bases between. In germline, CDR1 is MGHRA, CDR2 YSYEKL. The CDR3 extends over 11 amino acids. The CDR3 reads CASSLSGIVYF. The CDR3, as DNA: TGCGCCAGCAGCCTTTCCGGCATCGTGTACTTC.

The chain uses TRBV11-2 and TRBJ2-7, with TRBD2 matching over 9 bases. Germline CDR1 is SGHAT and CDR2 is FQNNGV. The CDR3 is made up of 16 amino acids. V gave up 1 base and J gave up 3 bases; unmatched junction bases: 7. CDR3 loop: CASSLVGSGGYYEQYF. CDR3 in DNA: TGTGCCAGCAGCTTAGTAGGTAGCGGGGGTTACTACGAGCAGTACTTC.

The sample holds a few counts of this clonotype. CDR3 in DNA: TGCGCCAGCAGCTTGGGACTCGGAGCTCAAGAGACCCAGTACTTC. It encodes CASSLGLGAQETQYF. The genes are TRBV5-1 and TRBJ2-5; no reliable D call. The germline gives CDR1 SGHRS, CDR2 YFSETQ. V gave up 0 bases and J gave up 2 bases, with 11 bases separating them. The CDR3 sequence is 15 residues long.

This clonotype was counted many times. The chain combines TRBV11-2 with TRBJ2-7; 10 bases agree with TRBD1. The V and J ends lost 5 bases and 2 bases, in that order; junction bases with no gene match: 12. The CDR3 has 17 residues. Per germline, CDR1 SGHAT and CDR2 FQNNGV. The CDR3 nucleotides read TGTGCCAGCAGCCCAATCCAAAGGACAGGGGGGACCTACGAGCAGTACTTC. Amino acids: CASSPIQRTGGTYEQYF.

The sample holds many counts of this clonotype. V gene TRBV6-1 combines with J gene TRBJ1-1; a possible D gene is TRBD1 (6 bases). CDR1 and CDR2 (germline): MNHNS, SASEGT. CDR3 length: 12 residues. DNA for the CDR3: TGTTCAAGCCGGGACATGGAAACTGAAGCTTTCTTT. It is translated as CSSRDMETEAFF.

This clonotype was counted at least ten times. The rearrangement links TRBV7-2 to TRBJ2-7, with D perhaps matching TRBD2 (6 bases). Per germline, CDR1 SGHTA and CDR2 FQGNSA. CDR3 length equals 15 residues. V was cut by 1 base and J by 4 bases, with 14 bases left in between. The CDR3 sequence is CASSLGSGVGYEQYF. The CDR3 DNA reads TGTGCCAGCAGCTTAGGCTCGGGAGTCGGGTACGAGCAGTACTTC.

This clonotype was seen ten or more times. The chain joins TRBV12-3 or TRBV12-4 to TRBJ2-7, with no clear D. V dropped 6 bases and J dropped 1 base, with 13 bases sitting between them. The CDR3 extends over 14 amino acids. CDR3 loop: CASSPTGRSYEQYF. The DNA of the CDR3 is TGTGCCAGCAGCCCTACCGGACGGTCCTACGAGCAGTACTTC.

The genes are TRBV29-1 and TRBJ2-5, with D uncertain. V gave up 3 bases and J gave up 2 bases, with 10 bases separating them. From germline, CDR1 is SQVTM and CDR2 ANQGSEA. The CDR3 is 13 amino acids. CDR3 protein: CSVDPETQETQYF. CDR3 DNA: TGCAGCGTTGATCCAGAGACTCAAGAGACCCAGTACTTC.

This clonotype was detected many times. The chain joins TRBV5-6 to TRBJ2-5; a possible D gene is TRBD1 (7 bases). V was cut by 5 bases and J by 5 bases, with 16 bases left in between. The CDR3 is 14 residues long. In germline, CDR1 is SGHDT, CDR2 YYEEEE. The CDR3 DNA sequence: TGTGCCAGCAGTCCAGGGGGAGGCGGCGAGACCCAGTACTTC. Translation gives CASSPGGGGETQYF.

This clonotype was observed many times. The CDR3 loop is CASSLERKLDGYTF. CDR3 nucleotides: TGTGCCAGCAGCTTAGAGCGCAAACTCGATGGCTACACCTTC. The chain links TRBV7-9 to TRBJ1-2; unclear D gene. Germline V gene sequence: CDR1 SEHNR, CDR2 FQNEAQ (reference sequence). The CDR3 spans 14 residues. V lost 1 base and J lost 6, with 12 bases in between.

This clonotype was seen ten or more times. The chain has TRBV12-3 or TRBV12-4 and TRBJ1-2; no clear D gene. V was clipped by 2 bases and J by 2 bases, with 6 bases between them. The CDR3 has 13 residues. In DNA form, the CDR3 reads TGTGCCAGCAGTTTACAGGCAAACTATGGCTACACCTTC. This codes for CASSLQANYGYTF.

This clonotype came up many times. The chain has TRBV7-2 and TRBJ2-7; 8 bases agree with TRBD2. This CDR3 contains 15 residues. The V and J ends lost 2 bases and 0 bases, in that order; junction bases with no gene match: 3. Germline-derived CDR1 and CDR2 are SGHTA and FQGNSA. The CDR3 bases are TGTGCCAGCAGCTTATCGGGGGGGCCCTCCTACGAGCAGTACTTC. Translated: CASSLSGGPSYEQYF.

This chain joins TRBV5-1 and TRBJ2-2; D is perhaps TRBD2 (5 bases). Germline assignment: CDR1 SGHRS and CDR2 YFSETQ. The CDR3 runs 13 residues. V was cut by 9 bases and J by 8 bases, with 17 bases left in between. The DNA of the CDR3 is TGCGCCACAGCATTGAGCCCGGGAGGGGAGCTGTTTTTT. Its protein is CATALSPGGELFF.

This clonotype came up many times. Here the CDR3 reads CASSLDGFEAFF. CDR3 in DNA: TGTGCCAGCAGCCTCGACGGATTTGAAGCTTTCTTT. This chain joins TRBV11-2 and TRBJ1-1; D remains unclear. The CDR3 is 12 amino acids. Germline loops: CDR1 SGHAT, CDR2 FQNNGV. V lost 5 bases and J lost 7, with 11 bases in between.

This clonotype was picked up many times. CDR3 region: CASSTTVYGYTF. CDR3 bases: TGTGCCAGCAGTACGACAGTCTATGGCTACACCTTC. This rearrangement joins TRBV12-3 or TRBV12-4 to TRBJ1-2; D perhaps matches TRBD1 (5 bases). Trimming pared 5 bases from V and 4 bases from J, leaving 8 bases between. This CDR3 contains 12 residues.

In this sample, this clonotype turned up many times. This chain connects TRBV19 to TRBJ1-6; D remains unclear. Deletions cut 3 bases from V and 0 bases from J, with 9 bases between. Germline CDR1 is LNHDA and CDR2 is SQIVND (reference sequence). The CDR3 loop spans 16 amino acids. The CDR3 sequence is CASSMELNSYNSPLHF. The CDR3 coding sequence is TGTGCCAGTAGTATGGAGCTGAACTCCTATAATTCACCCCTCCACTTT.

This clonotype was counted at least ten times. The genes are TRBV12-3 or TRBV12-4 and TRBJ1-1; the D gene is possibly TRBD1 (5 bases). V gave up 2 bases and J gave up 6 bases, with 13 bases separating them. There are 14 residues in the CDR3. The CDR3 here is CASSLSRTLAEAFF. The CDR3, as DNA: TGTGCCAGCAGTTTATCTAGGACATTAGCTGAAGCTTTCTTT.

This clonotype was recorded at least ten times. The chain employs TRBV2 and TRBJ2-7; D is unclear. This CDR3 comprises 13 residues. The V and J ends lost 3 bases and 1 base respectively, with 7 bases between them. Looked up from germline, CDR1 is SNHLY and CDR2 is FYNNEI. The CDR3 coding sequence is TGTGCCAGCAGTGACGACGCTTCCTACGAGCAGTACTTC. It yields the protein CASSDDASYEQYF.

As for this clonotype: A much larger clone differs from this one at a single base, so this may be a read error. The chain is built from TRBV12-3 or TRBV12-4 and TRBJ2-5; D remains unclear. The CDR3 runs to 13 residues. The CDR3 reads CASSFGLKKTKYF. CDR3 bases: TGTGCCAGCAGTTTCGGTCTTAAGAAGACCAAGTACTTC.

The sample holds many counts of this clonotype. The rearrangement links TRBV12-5 to TRBJ2-7; no definite D call. The CDR3 length is 13 residues. Deletions cut 0 bases from V and 9 bases from J, with 12 bases between. Germline loops: CDR1 LGHNT, CDR2 FRNRAP. CDR3 residues: CASGLVLGTPQYF. Written as DNA, the CDR3 is TGTGCTAGTGGTTTGGTACTGGGCACCCCGCAGTACTTC. Complete variable domain (other parts from reference TRBV12-5 and TRBJ2-7): DARVTQTPRHKVTEMGQEVTMRCQPILGHNTVFWYRQTMMQGLELLAYFRNRAPLDDSGMPKDRFSAEMPDATLATLKIQPSEPRDSAVYFCASGLVLGTPQYFGPGTRLTVT.

The V and J genes are TRBV5-1 and TRBJ2-2, with 8 bases aligning to TRBD2. J was trimmed by 7 bases and V by 5 bases; bases with no gene match: 10. Germline CDR1 and CDR2: SGHRS and YFSETQ. The CDR3 is 15 amino acids. CDR3 region: CASRLTGGPDGELFF. The CDR3 DNA reads as TGCGCCAGCAGGCTGACGGGGGGGCCGGACGGGGAGCTGTTTTTT.